In this sample, the clone carrying this T cell receptor beta chain turned up a few times. Its specificity is not known. This specimen comes from a study of CD8 T cells in ankylosing spondylitis. General observations from the study: Apparently characteristic of ankylosing spondylitis blood was a TCR beta motif (under ten highly homologous variants).

Per germline, CDR1 LGHNA and CDR2 YNFKEQ. V lost 4 bases, J lost 0 bases, and 15 bases lay in between. The CDR3 has 16 amino acids. TCRdb re-analysed the 5' RACE reads in MiXCR, keeping a single row per CDR3 protein. The data hold a few hundred thousand distinct CDR3 sequences, with around 7.6% observed a single time. V and J are TRBV4-2 and TRBJ1-1; no definite D call. This receptor was identified in a male donor with ankylosing spondylitis. The specimen was blood, either unsorted or a sorted T cell fraction (not recorded which). In DNA, the CDR3 is TGTGCCAGCAGCCTTCACACCAGGTCCTTGAACACTGAAGCTTTCTTT. Translation gives CASSLHTRSLNTEAFF.